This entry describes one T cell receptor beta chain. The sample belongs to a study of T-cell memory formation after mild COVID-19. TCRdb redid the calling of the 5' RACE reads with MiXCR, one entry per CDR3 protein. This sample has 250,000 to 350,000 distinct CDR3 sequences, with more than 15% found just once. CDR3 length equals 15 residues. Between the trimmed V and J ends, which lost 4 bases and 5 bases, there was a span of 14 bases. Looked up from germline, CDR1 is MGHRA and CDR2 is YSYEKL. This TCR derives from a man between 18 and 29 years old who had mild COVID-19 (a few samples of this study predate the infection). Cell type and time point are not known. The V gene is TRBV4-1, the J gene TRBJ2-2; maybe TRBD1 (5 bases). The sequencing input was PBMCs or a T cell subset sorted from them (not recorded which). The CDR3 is CASSPTRRATGELFF. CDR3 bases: TGCGCCAGCAGCCCAACTCGCAGGGCGACCGGGGAGCTGTTTTTT.